This entry concerns a single T cell receptor (beta chain). Source study methods: Amplified reference gene primers provided the basis for estimating nucleated cell counts. Libraries were prepared by immunoSEQ multiplex PCR; TCRdb keeps only in-frame clonotypes and omits some of them. That table furnishes V, J and clone size, whereas the DNA furnished D and trimming. The top ten hold around 5.9% of the sample, which has roughly 300,000 clones, roughly nine tenths seen once. This CDR3 spans 16 amino acids. Germline V gene lookup returns CDR1 LGHNA and CDR2 YNFKEQ. Trimming removed 1 base at V and 0 bases at J, with 10 bases between. Cohort placement rested on clinical history that participants reported themselves. This specimen comes from a study of blood T cell repertoires in COVID-19. Study at large: Both acute and convalescent COVID-19 samples were obtained from the United States, Italy and Spain.

This TCR was recovered from a woman younger than 45 who had recovered from COVID-19. The source material was PBMCs or T cells enriched from blood (not recorded which). The rearrangement links TRBV4-2 to TRBJ1-5, with D hard to call. CDR3: CASSQVASDSNQPQHF. The CDR3, as DNA: TGTGCCAGCAGCCAAGTCGCATCAGATAGCAATCAGCCCCAGCATTTT.